This T cell receptor (beta chain) is from a study of brain T cells in children with intractable seizures. Repertoires were generated with immunoSEQ multiplex PCR, while TCRdb's copy carries only in-frame clones and drops some. The data hold about 5,200 clones, with roughly nine tenths observed a single time. Comment on this clone: Its antigen is unidentified.

Overall study findings and caveats: Viral specificity was inferred only from CDR3 similarity; HCMV serostatus was unknown. Among the top 50 brain clones were public and private clonotypes. Clones missing pre-surgery may reflect undersampling of that blood sample.

The sequenced cases were selected for having the highest brain T cell transcript signatures. Before surgery, patients took at least one anti-epileptic drug. This TCR was recovered from a boy in the first two years of life with focal cortical dysplasia and intractable seizures. The sample consisted of resected brain tissue, taken at surgery.

In DNA, the CDR3 is TGTGCCAGCAGGGGGACGTCCTTAAGCAATCAGCCCCAGCATTTT. Amino acid sequence: CASRGTSLSNQPQHF. The rearrangement joins TRBV6-6 to TRBJ1-5; D is possibly TRBD1 (5 bases). Trimming took 6 bases from V and 1 from J, leaving 13 bases between them. CDR3 length: 15 amino acids. Germline assignment: CDR1 MNHNY and CDR2 SVGAGI (reference sequence).